Following are 7 T cell receptor beta chains from one sample sequenced in a study of technical replicates of blood from several donors (dated by TCRdb to between 2016 and 2019). The library relied on the immunoSEQ multiplex PCR assay. TCRdb obtained this table from immuneACCESS and retained in-frame rearrangements with V and J assigned. These tables miss some clones; where compared with another copy, unresolved V genes account for less than half of the shortfall, and the remainder is unexplained. A total of under 100,000 clones appear in this sample, almost 96% of them only once. 0.2% to 0.25% of the sample is in the top ten clones. Sequencing was done on a sample of T cells isolated from PBMCs. The receptors originated from a human donor in good health.

The chain has TRBV4-1 and TRBJ2-3; 8 bases map to TRBD2. The germline CDR1 and CDR2 sequences are MGHRA and YSYEKL. With V trimmed by 4 bases and J by 2 bases, 14 bases remained unmatched. There are 18 residues in the CDR3. CDR3 in amino acids: CASSLTQLAEIPTDTQYF. CDR3 in DNA: TGCGCCAGCAGCCTAACGCAACTAGCGGAGATACCCACAGATACGCAGTATTTT.

This chain connects TRBV10-3 to TRBJ2-7; 12 nucleotides align to TRBD2. Germline values: CDR1 ENHRY, CDR2 SYGVKD. The CDR3 has 17 residues. V lost 3 bases to trimming and J lost 3 bases; unmatched junction nucleotides: 9. CDR3 DNA sequence: TGTGCCATCAGTGACCGGCAGCTAGCGGGGGGGATCTACGAGCAGTACTTC. It encodes CAISDRQLAGGIYEQYF.

This rearrangement joins TRBV13 to TRBJ2-3; a weak D match, TRBD2 (6 bases). Germline V gene sequence: CDR1 PRHDT, CDR2 FYEKMQ (reference sequence). Trimming removed 4 bases from V and 2 bases from J, with 10 bases in between. The CDR3 has 14 residues. In DNA, the CDR3 is TGTGCCAGCAGCTCGACTAGATTCACAGATACGCAGTATTTT. Its translation: CASSSTRFTDTQYF.

V is TRBV10-2 and J is TRBJ2-5; a possible D gene is TRBD2 (6 bases). Germline V gives CDR1 WSHSY, CDR2 SAAADI. V lost 2 bases to trimming and J lost 2 bases, with 12 bases between them. The CDR3 is 15 amino acids. The CDR3 loop is CASSEGVGRQETQYF. DNA for the CDR3: TGCGCCAGCAGTGAGGGGGTAGGGAGGCAAGAGACCCAGTACTTC.

The chain carries TRBV5-1 and TRBJ2-3, with a tentative D call TRBD1 (5 bases). CDR1 is SGHRS and CDR2 is YFSETQ in the germline V gene. The V end lost 0 bases, the J end lost 8 bases, and 16 bases lay between the germline ends. The CDR3 sequence is 15 residues long. CDR3: CASSLAAGAQGTQYF. DNA of the CDR3: TGCGCCAGCAGCTTGGCGGCAGGAGCCCAGGGTACGCAGTATTTT.

The V gene is TRBV29-1, the J gene TRBJ2-5; D unresolved. CDR3 size: 13 residues. Germline-derived CDR1 and CDR2 are SQVTM and ANQGSEA. Trimming left V 8 bases short and J 5 bases short, with 18 bases between. The CDR3: CSRSLGGSETQYF. CDR3 nucleotides: TGCAGCCGGTCCCTAGGTGGCAGTGAGACCCAGTACTTC.

The chain is built from TRBV19 and TRBJ1-2; 8 bases map to TRBD1. This CDR3 is 14 amino acids long. Germline V gene data show CDR1 as LNHDA and CDR2 as SQIVND (reference sequence). J gave up 5 bases and V 7 bases, and 9 bases lay outside the gene matches. CDR3 coding DNA: TGTGCCAGTACCCCCACCCAGGGGGCGTATGGCTACACCTTC. Translating it yields CASTPTQGAYGYTF.